The 29 T cell receptor beta chains below come from one sample, sequenced in a study of T cell responses to AZD1222 COVID-19 vaccine. TCRdb's copy holds only in-frame clones and misses some; the assay was immunoSEQ multiplex PCR. The data show about 99,000 clones, with about 90% seen just once and 20% held by the top ten. This sample comprised peripheral blood, obtained on day 0 of AZD1222 vaccination. These TCRs come from an adult in good health.

The chain employs TRBV2 and TRBJ2-7, with D hard to call. V was shortened by 2 bases and J by 5 bases, with 40 bases between the two germline ends. The CDR3 contains 23 residues. Germline CDR1 is SNHLY and CDR2 is FYNNEI. DNA of the CDR3: TGTGCCAGCAGTGAATCTTGGTTCTATATCATCTCCCTTTTCAACACTCTGGTTGACGAGCAGTACTTC. Its translation: CASSESWFYIISLFNTLVDEQYF.

The genes are TRBV6-5 and TRBJ2-7; 8 nucleotides align to TRBD2. V was clipped by 5 bases and J by 1 base; unmatched bases: 1. Germline CDR1 and CDR2: MNHEY and SVGAGI. The CDR3 is 13 amino acids. Here the CDR3 reads CASSPSGSYEQYF. As DNA, the CDR3 is TGTGCCAGCAGTCCTAGCGGGTCCTACGAGCAGTACTTC.

This chain uses TRBV7-3 with TRBJ2-1; weak D call: TRBD1 (5 bases). V gave up 1 base and J gave up 6 bases, with 19 bases separating them. Germline V lookup: CDR1 SGHTA, CDR2 FQGTGA. This CDR3 spans 17 amino acids. CDR3 DNA sequence: TGTGCCAGCAGCTTAAGAGGTTGGGGCACCGTATCCAATGAGCAGTTCTTC. Translation gives CASSLRGWGTVSNEQFF. Full variable domain (outside the CDR3, taken from reference TRBV7-3 and TRBJ2-1): GAGVSQTPSNKVTEKGKYVELRCDPISGHTALYWYRQSLGQGPEFLIYFQGTGAADDSGLPNDRFFAVRPEGSVSTLKIQRTERGDSAVYLCASSLRGWGTVSNEQFFGPGTRLTVL.

The gene calls are TRBV27 and TRBJ1-2; 9 positions match TRBD1. The V gene end was trimmed by 6 bases and the J gene end by 4 bases; junction bases not matched to a gene: 9. The CDR3 runs to 15 residues. CDR1 and CDR2 (germline): MNHEY, SMNVEV (reference sequence). CDR3 residues: CASSADRGSSYGYTF. CDR3 bases: TGTGCCAGCAGCGCCGACAGGGGGTCGAGCTATGGCTACACCTTC.

The rearrangement links TRBV4-2 to TRBJ2-7, with D possibly called TRBD1 or TRBD2 (5 bases each). Germline CDR1 LGHNA, CDR2 YNFKEQ. There are 15 residues in the CDR3. The V end was cut by 0 bases, the J end by 3 bases, with 12 bases between. CDR3 region: CASSQDSGTVYEQYF. The CDR3 region has the DNA TGTGCCAGCAGCCAAGATTCAGGGACCGTCTACGAGCAGTACTTC.

The rearrangement links TRBV4-1 to TRBJ1-4; D is unclear. CDR1 and CDR2 from the germline V gene are MGHRA and YSYEKL. V shed 4 bases and J shed 7 bases, with 16 bases lying between them. There are 15 residues in the CDR3. CDR3 residues: CASSPGEGGREKLFF. CDR3 bases: TGCGCCAGCAGCCCGGGAGAGGGAGGTCGTGAAAAACTGTTTTTT.

The CDR3, as DNA: TGTGCCACCAGCAGAGATCTGAACACAGATACGCAGTATTTT. Translated: CATSRDLNTDTQYF. This sequence joins TRBV15 and TRBJ2-3; no clear D. Germline CDR1 LNHNV, CDR2 YYDKDF (reference sequence). The CDR3 totals 14 residues. Trimming left V 0 bases short and J 2 bases short, with 6 bases between.

The V call is TRBV5-8, the J call TRBJ1-4; D not certain. This CDR3 is 11 amino acids long. From germline, CDR1 is SGHTS and CDR2 YDEGEE. V shed 0 bases and J shed 6 bases, with 0 bases lying between them. This CDR3 reads CASSLDEKLFF. DNA for the CDR3: TGTGCCAGCAGCTTGGATGAAAAACTGTTTTTT.

This clone was counted a few times. The chain is built from TRBV7-9 and TRBJ2-6; the D is unclear. The V and J ends lost 7 bases and 0 bases respectively, with 4 bases between them. The length of the CDR3 is 13 residues. CDR1 is SEHNR and CDR2 is FQNEAQ in the germline V gene (reference sequence). CDR3 protein: CASTGSGANVLTF. CDR3 bases: TGTGCCAGCACGGGCTCTGGGGCCAACGTCCTGACTTTC.

The chain combines TRBV4-3 with TRBJ1-6, with a tentative D call TRBD1 (5 bases). This CDR3 has 17 residues. V was pared by 0 bases and J by 5 bases, with 14 bases between. Germline CDR1 reads LGHNA; CDR2 reads YSLEER. The CDR3 DNA is TGCGCCAGCAGCCAAGATTGGGGCCGTCAGGATAATTCACCCCTCCACTTT. Protein: CASSQDWGRQDNSPLHF.

This sequence joins TRBV28 and TRBJ1-6, with unresolved D. V lost 7 bases to trimming and J lost 0 bases, with 7 bases between them. This CDR3 spans 14 amino acids. In germline, CDR1 is MDHEN, CDR2 SYDVKM. In DNA form, the CDR3 reads TGTGCCAGCAATGGGGACTCCTATAATTCACCCCTCCACTTT. Translating it yields CASNGDSYNSPLHF.

The CDR3 bases are TGTGCCAGCAGCTTAGGCGGGAGGAGAGGCACAGATACGCAGTATTTT. Its translation: CASSLGGRRGTDTQYF. This rearrangement joins TRBV7-2 to TRBJ2-3, with 8 positions matching TRBD2. Per germline, CDR1 SGHTA and CDR2 FQGNSA. The CDR3 contains 16 residues. Trimming removed 1 base from V and 1 base from J; junction bases left unmatched: 4.

The genes are TRBV6-5 and TRBJ1-2; D possibly corresponds to TRBD1 (5 bases). V lost 6 bases to trimming and J lost 5 bases, with 13 bases between them. CDR1 and CDR2 from the germline V gene are MNHEY and SVGAGI. There are 13 residues in the CDR3. DNA for the CDR3: TGTGCCAGCAGGGCCGGGACGGATTATGGCTACACCTTC. This encodes CASRAGTDYGYTF.

The chain couples TRBV7-3 to TRBJ2-5; D is perhaps TRBD2 (7 bases). The CDR3 has 14 amino acids. The germline V and J ends were trimmed by 2 bases and 4 bases, with 11 bases remaining between them. The germline V gene has CDR1 SGHTA and CDR2 FQGTGA. DNA for the CDR3: TGTGCCAGCAGCTTATGGGGGGGCGGAGAGACCCAGTACTTC. This encodes CASSLWGGGETQYF.

The chain is built from TRBV11-3 and TRBJ2-1; 9 positions match TRBD2. CDR3 length: 15 amino acids. The germline V gene encodes CDR1 SGHNT and CDR2 YENEEA. With V trimmed by 5 bases and J by 5 bases, 7 bases remained unmatched. The CDR3 loop reads CASSPYPSGNNEQFF. As DNA, the CDR3 is TGTGCCAGCAGCCCCTACCCTAGCGGGAACAATGAGCAGTTCTTC.

The chain uses TRBV30 and TRBJ2-1; TRBD2 matches 12 bases. Germline CDR1 and CDR2: GTSNPN and SVGIG (reference sequence). With V trimmed by 5 bases and J by 6 bases, 5 bases remained unmatched. The CDR3 covers 14 residues. CDR3 bases: TGTGCCTGGGTCACTAGCGGGAGGACCAATGAGCAGTTCTTC. It encodes CAWVTSGRTNEQFF.

This sequence joins TRBV3-1 (or the pseudogene TRBV3-2) and TRBJ1-1; D gene ambiguous. The CDR3 is made up of 13 amino acids. Trimming cost V 4 bases and J 5 bases, with 11 bases left between them. Germline loops: CDR1 LGHDT, CDR2 YNNKEL (reference sequence). CDR3 region: CASSPHGGTEAFF. The CDR3 region has the DNA TGTGCCAGCAGCCCACACGGTGGGACTGAAGCTTTCTTT.

This clone was observed a single time. The V and J genes are TRBV28 and TRBJ1-1; D gene ambiguous. This CDR3 is 13 amino acids long. Trimming left V 8 bases short and J 1 base short, with 11 bases between. The V gene's germline CDR1 is MDHEN and CDR2 SYDVKM. CDR3 bases: TGTGCCAGCGGCCTTAATGGGAACACTGAAGCTTTCTTT. Translation: CASGLNGNTEAFF.

Details on this clone: The CDR3 does not end in the conserved phenylalanine or tryptophan, so this is likely a read error. No DNA is shown, since the ends of the CDR3 on it are uncertain; the CDR3 is the one TCRdb lists. The V call is TRBV12-5, the J call TRBJ1-2; TRBD1 reflects the table's D call only, with no check against the DNA. The germline gives CDR1 LGHNT, CDR2 FRNRAP. A total of 12 residues make up the CDR3, ends included. CDR3 amino acids: CASGLVTGGKHH.

On this clone itself: At one boundary the junction diverges from the germline segment, which might be a read error. The chain carries TRBV24-1 and TRBJ1-2; no clear D gene. The CDR3 sequence is 12 residues long. The V gene's germline CDR1 is KGHDR and CDR2 SFDVKD. CDR3 coding DNA: TGTGCCACGAGTGGAGGCAACTATGGCTACACCTTC. As protein: CATSGGNYGYTF.

The V and J genes are TRBV11-3 and TRBJ2-1, with a weak D call TRBD2 (6 bases). Germline CDR1 and CDR2: SGHNT and YENEEA. The CDR3 runs 16 residues. The V gene lost 4 bases and the J gene lost 8 bases, with 21 bases spanning the gap. For the CDR3, the DNA is TGTGCCAGCAGCTCTACTCCGGGAGCCCAGTACGATGAGCAGTTCTTC. It is translated as CASSSTPGAQYDEQFF.

This clone was observed a handful of times. J is TRBJ1-2 and V is TRBV4-3, with unresolved D. V gave up 4 bases and J gave up 3 bases, with 15 bases separating them. Germline CDR1 is LGHNA and CDR2 is YSLEER. This CDR3 spans 15 amino acids. This chain's CDR3 is CASSLFTGVYYGYTF. Here the CDR3 DNA reads TGCGCCAGCAGCCTTTTTACTGGGGTTTACTATGGCTACACCTTC.

This chain joins TRBV7-2 and TRBJ1-5, with 9 bases fitting TRBD1. CDR1 is SGHTA and CDR2 is FQGNSA in the germline V gene. This CDR3 comprises 18 residues. The ends lost 4 bases at V and 0 bases at J; junction bases unmatched: 10. The CDR3 nucleotides are TGTGCCAGCAGCTCGGGACAGGGAGGGGCCTATAGCAATCAGCCCCAGCATTTT. Translation gives CASSSGQGGAYSNQPQHF.

In DNA form, the CDR3 reads TGTGCCAGCACGCCAACTCCTTTTTACAATGAGCAGTTCTTC. Its translation: CASTPTPFYNEQFF. This chain uses TRBV6-5 with TRBJ2-1; no clear D gene. There are 14 residues in the CDR3. Germline CDR1 is MNHEY and CDR2 is SVGAGI. Trimming removed 7 bases from V and 4 bases from J, with 14 bases in between.

The chain uses TRBV14 and TRBJ2-7; 9 bases are shared with TRBD1. Unmatched junction bases numbered 9, after V lost 3 bases and J lost 3 bases. This CDR3 has 16 residues. Looked up from germline, CDR1 is SGHDN and CDR2 is FVKESK. The CDR3 bases are TGTGCCAGCAGCCAGATCTCCGGGACAGGGATCTACGAGCAGTACTTC. Protein sequence: CASSQISGTGIYEQYF. Full variable domain (rest looked up from reference TRBV14 and TRBJ2-7): EAGVTQFPSHSVIEKGQTVTLRCDPISGHDNLYWYRRVMGKEIKFLLHFVKESKQDESGMPNNRFLAERTGGTYSTLKVQPAELEDSGVYFCASSQISGTGIYEQYFGPGTRLTVT.

The rearrangement links TRBV5-4 to TRBJ1-2; D gene unclear. The germline V and J ends were trimmed by 3 bases and 5 bases, with 8 bases remaining between them. The CDR3 is made up of 12 amino acids. The germline V gene encodes CDR1 SGHNT and CDR2 YYREEE (reference sequence). The CDR3 region has the DNA TGTGCCAGCAGCTCCGATGCGTATGGCTACACCTTC. It encodes CASSSDAYGYTF.

The J gene is TRBJ2-3, the V gene TRBV2, with 8 bases fitting TRBD1. CDR3 length: 14 residues. Germline lookup yields CDR1 SNHLY and CDR2 FYNNEI. With 7 bases clipped from V and 1 base from J, the junction kept 4 bases outside the gene matches. CDR3 in DNA: TGTGCCAGCATCGGCAGGGGGCGCACAGATACGCAGTATTTT. Protein product: CASIGRGRTDTQYF. The variable domain in full, completed from reference TRBV2 and TRBJ2-3, reads EPEVTQTPSHQVTQMGQEVILRCVPISNHLYFYWYRQILGQKVEFLVSFYNNEISEKSEIFDDQFSVERPDGSNFTLKIRSTKLEDSAMYFCASIGRGRTDTQYFGPGTRLTVL.

The V gene is TRBV27, the J gene TRBJ1-2, with no clear D. Germline V gene lookup returns CDR1 MNHEY and CDR2 SMNVEV (reference sequence). The CDR3 is 14 amino acids. V lost 6 bases and J 8 bases, leaving 19 bases between the germline ends. Written as DNA, the CDR3 is TGTGCCAGCAGCCGGGCCGAGTTCTATTCGGGCTACACCTTC. As protein: CASSRAEFYSGYTF.

This clone is labeled as medium-sized. The chain carries TRBV19 and TRBJ2-1; weak D call: TRBD2 (6 bases). Trimming removed 3 bases at V and 0 bases at J, with 12 bases between. The germline gives CDR1 LNHDA, CDR2 SQIVND (reference sequence). The CDR3 is made up of 16 amino acids. CDR3 bases: TGTGCCAGTAGTATTCTAGCGACCAGCTCCTACAATGAGCAGTTCTTC. Its protein is CASSILATSSYNEQFF.